One TCR beta chain is described in this entry. This CDR3 contains 13 residues. Germline V gene data show CDR1 as SNHLY and CDR2 as FYNNEI. V lost 5 bases, J lost 6 bases, and 5 bases stayed unmatched. This sample stems from a study of blood T cell repertoires in COVID-19. The table came from immunoSEQ multiplex PCR; TCRdb's copy has only in-frame clones and leaves some out. This table has over 200,000 clones, 70% to 90% appearing once. The chain couples TRBV2 to TRBJ2-7; 9 positions agree with TRBD1. The source of this sequence is a young woman who had been exposed to COVID-19. Sequences were obtained from PBMCs or T cells enriched from blood (not recorded which). The CDR3 loop reads CASSWDRAPEQYF. The CDR3 DNA follows: TGTGCCAGCAGTTGGGACAGGGCGCCCGAGCAGTACTTC.